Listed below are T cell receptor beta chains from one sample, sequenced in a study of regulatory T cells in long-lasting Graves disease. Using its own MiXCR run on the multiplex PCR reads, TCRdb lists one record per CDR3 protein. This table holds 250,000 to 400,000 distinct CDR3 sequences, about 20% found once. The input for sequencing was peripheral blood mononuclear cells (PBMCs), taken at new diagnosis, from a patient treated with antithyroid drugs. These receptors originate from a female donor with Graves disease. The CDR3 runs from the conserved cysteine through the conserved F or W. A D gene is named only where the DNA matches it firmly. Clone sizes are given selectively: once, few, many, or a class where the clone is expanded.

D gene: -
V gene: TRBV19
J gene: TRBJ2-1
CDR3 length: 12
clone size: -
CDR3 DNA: TGTGCCAGTAGTATAGCGCACAATGAGCAGTTCTTC
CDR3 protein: CASSIAHNEQFF

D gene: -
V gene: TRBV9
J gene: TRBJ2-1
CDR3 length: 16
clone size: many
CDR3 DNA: TGTGCCAGCAGCGTAAACAAGGGGGGATCCTACAATGAGCAGTTCTTC
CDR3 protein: CASSVNKGGSYNEQFF

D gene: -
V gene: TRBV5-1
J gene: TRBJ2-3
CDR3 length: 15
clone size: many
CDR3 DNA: TGCGCCAGCAGCTTAGGGACCCCTACCACAGATACGCAGTATTTT
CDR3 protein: CASSLGTPTTDTQYF

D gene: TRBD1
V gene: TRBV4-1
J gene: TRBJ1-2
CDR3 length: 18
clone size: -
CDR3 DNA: TGCGCCAGCAGCCAAGATATAAGACAGGGGGCGCAAACTGGAGGCTACACCTTC
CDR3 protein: CASSQDIRQGAQTGGYTF

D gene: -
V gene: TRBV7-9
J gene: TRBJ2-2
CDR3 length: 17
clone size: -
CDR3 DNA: TGTGCCAGCAGCTTAGCGACGGGACAATCCACCTCCGGGGAGCTGTTTTTT
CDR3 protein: CASSLATGQSTSGELFF

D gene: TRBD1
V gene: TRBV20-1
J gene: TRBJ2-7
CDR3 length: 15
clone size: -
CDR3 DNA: TGCAGTGCTAGAGATAACCAGGGGGAGCACCGCGAGCAGTACTTC
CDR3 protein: CSARDNQGEHREQYF

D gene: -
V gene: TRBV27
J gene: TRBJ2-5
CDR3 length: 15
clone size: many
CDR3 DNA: TGTGCCAGCAGTCCACTGCAGGGGGGAGTCGAGACCCAGTACTTC
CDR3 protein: CASSPLQGGVETQYF

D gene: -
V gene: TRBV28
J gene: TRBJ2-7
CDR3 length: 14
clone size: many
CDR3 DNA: TGTGCCAGCAGCCTTCCAGGAGGGGATTACGAGCAGTACTTC
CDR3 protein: CASSLPGGDYEQYF

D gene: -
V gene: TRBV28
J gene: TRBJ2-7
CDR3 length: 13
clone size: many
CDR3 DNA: TGTGCCAGCAGCCAGATGCGTTCCTACGAGCAGTACTTC
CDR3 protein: CASSQMRSYEQYF

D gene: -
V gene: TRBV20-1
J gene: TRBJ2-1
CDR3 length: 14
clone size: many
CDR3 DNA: TGCAGTGCTAGATACTTGAGCTCCTACAATGAGCAGTTCTTC
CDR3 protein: CSARYLSSYNEQFF

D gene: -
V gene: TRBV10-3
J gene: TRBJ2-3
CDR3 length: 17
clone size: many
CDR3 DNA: TGTGCCATCAGTGAGGCCGGGACTGGCACTAGCACAGATACGCAGTATTTT
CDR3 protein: CAISEAGTGTSTDTQYF

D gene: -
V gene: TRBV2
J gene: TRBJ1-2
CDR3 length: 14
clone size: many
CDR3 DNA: TGTGCCAGCACGTCGTCAGAGGCGTCCTATGGCTACACCTTC
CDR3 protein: CASTSSEASYGYTF

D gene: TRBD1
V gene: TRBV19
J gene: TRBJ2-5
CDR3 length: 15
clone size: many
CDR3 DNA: TGTGCCAGTAGCACCGCCGGGACAGGGGGAAAGACCCAGTACTTC
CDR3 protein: CASSTAGTGGKTQYF

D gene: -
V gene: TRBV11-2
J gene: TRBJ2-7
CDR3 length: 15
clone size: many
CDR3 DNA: TGTGCCAGCAGCTTAGATTGGGCGGCCTCCTACGAGCAGTACTTC
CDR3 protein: CASSLDWAASYEQYF

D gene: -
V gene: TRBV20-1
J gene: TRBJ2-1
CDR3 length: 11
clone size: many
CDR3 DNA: TGCAGTGCTCTATTACACGGCGAGCAGTTCTTC
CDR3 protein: CSALLHGEQFF

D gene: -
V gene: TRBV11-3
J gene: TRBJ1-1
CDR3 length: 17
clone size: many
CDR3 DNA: TGTGCCAGCAGCCACAGGAGGTTCAGAGGGGTGGGCACTGAAGCTTTCTTT
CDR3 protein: CASSHRRFRGVGTEAFF

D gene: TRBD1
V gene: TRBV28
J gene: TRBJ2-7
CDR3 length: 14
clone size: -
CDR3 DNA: TGTGCCAGCAGTCCCTTTGGGACAGTCTACGAGCAGTACTTC
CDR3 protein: CASSPFGTVYEQYF

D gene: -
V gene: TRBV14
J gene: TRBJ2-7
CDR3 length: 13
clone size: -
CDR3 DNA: TGTGCCAGCAGCCGGGGGGACCCCTACGAGCAGTACTTC
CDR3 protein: CASSRGDPYEQYF

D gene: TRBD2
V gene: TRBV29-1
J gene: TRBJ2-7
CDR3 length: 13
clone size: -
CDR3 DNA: TGCAGCGTTGAGGGGACTAGCGGGACCGAGCAGTACTTC
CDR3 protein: CSVEGTSGTEQYF

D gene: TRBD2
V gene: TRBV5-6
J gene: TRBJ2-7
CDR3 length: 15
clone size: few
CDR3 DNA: TGTGCCAGCAGCTGGGGGACTAGCGGGAGTGAAGAGCGGTACTTC
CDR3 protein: CASSWGTSGSEERYF

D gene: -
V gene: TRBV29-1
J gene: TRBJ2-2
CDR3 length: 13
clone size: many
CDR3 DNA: TGCAGCGTTGACAGGGTGTCCACCGGGGAGCTGTTTTTT
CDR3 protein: CSVDRVSTGELFF

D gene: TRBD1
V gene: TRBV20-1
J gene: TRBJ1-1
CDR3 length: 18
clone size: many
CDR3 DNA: TGCAGTGCTAGACAACCTGTCCCGGGACAGGGGATGAACACTGAAGCTTTCTTT
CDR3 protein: CSARQPVPGQGMNTEAFF

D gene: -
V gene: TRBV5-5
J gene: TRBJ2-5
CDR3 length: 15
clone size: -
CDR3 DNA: TGTGCCAGCAGCTTAATGAGGGAAAATGGTGAGACCCAGTACTTC
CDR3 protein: CASSLMRENGETQYF

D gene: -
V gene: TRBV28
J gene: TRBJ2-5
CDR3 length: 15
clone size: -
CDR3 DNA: TGTGCCAGCAGTCTTGGTGGGAGCTCCTACAATGAGCAGTACTTC
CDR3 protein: CASSLGGSSYNEQYF

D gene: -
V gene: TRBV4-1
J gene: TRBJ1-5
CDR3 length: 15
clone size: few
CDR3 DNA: TGCGCCAGCAGCCAAGATCCGGCGGGCAATCAGCCCCAGCATTTT
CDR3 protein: CASSQDPAGNQPQHF